The TCR beta chain under discussion was sequenced for a study of T-cell memory formation after mild COVID-19. Study-level points and caveats: There was no confirmation that second-wave clones peaking on day 37 were SARS-CoV-2 specific.

The CDR3 is made up of 16 amino acids. Looked up from germline, CDR1 is MNHEY and CDR2 is SVGEGT. V lost 2 bases, J lost 0 bases, and 7 bases stayed unmatched. On this clonotype itself: As yet, its antigen is unknown.

TCRdb reprocessed the 5' RACE reads with MiXCR, giving one entry per CDR3 protein. Among just over 300,000 distinct CDR3 sequences listed, roughly 19% were seen once. This clonotype was sampled from a man in his late teens or twenties who had mild COVID-19 (a few samples of this study predate the infection). Cell type and time point are not known. The genes are TRBV6-2 or TRBV6-3 and TRBJ2-7; 7 nucleotides align to TRBD1. Sequenced input: PBMCs or a T cell subset sorted from them (not recorded which). Here the CDR3 DNA reads TGTGCCAGCAGTTACGGGATGACAGGGAGCTCCTACGAGCAGTACTTC. Translating gives CASSYGMTGSSYEQYF.